The clone carrying this T cell receptor (beta chain) was detected only a few times. The data are from a study of cytomegalovirus exposure and HLA in healthy donors. The PCR ran on 60 Vbeta and 13 Jbeta primers. The method was immunoSEQ multiplex PCR; TCRdb's version includes in-frame clones alone and lacks a portion of them. The sample lists around 80,000 clones, about 9.5% seen once, with approximately 24% in the top ten. This clonotype was obtained from a man aged 55 to 69 in good health and CMV-seropositive. Sequencing was carried out using PBMCs.

For the CDR3, the DNA is TGTGCCAGTACCCCCGGAGCAGGGATGGTTGGCTACACCTTC. Translation gives CASTPGAGMVGYTF. The V gene is TRBV19, the J gene TRBJ1-2; the D gene is possibly TRBD1 (5 bases). The ends were cut back, 7 bases at V and 7 bases at J, with 19 bases in the middle. Germline CDR1 LNHDA, CDR2 SQIVND (reference sequence). The CDR3 totals 14 residues.